One sample yielded the 13 T cell receptor beta chains listed below, sequenced in a study of cytomegalovirus exposure and HLA in healthy donors. The PCR had 60 Vbeta and 13 Jbeta primers. Method: immunoSEQ multiplex PCR; TCRdb's copy keeps in-frame clones and lacks some. The sample contains some 4,000 clones, about 84% of which appear only once. Sequencing used PBMCs. These TCRs come from a woman between 40 and 55 years old in good health and CMV-seropositive.

The chain combines TRBV6-4 with TRBJ2-3; maybe TRBD1 (6 bases). The V end was cut by 3 bases, the J end by 0 bases, with 7 bases between. The CDR3 loop spans 14 amino acids. Per the germline V gene, CDR1 is MRHNA and CDR2 is SNTAGT. This chain's CDR3 is CASSEQGSTDTQYF. CDR3 DNA: TGTGCCAGCAGTGAGCAGGGGAGCACAGATACGCAGTATTTT.

By share, this clone counts as large. Because the CDR3's place on the DNA is in doubt, the DNA is left out and the CDR3 is given as listed by TCRdb. The chain has TRBV6-1 and TRBJ1-1. Germline CDR1 reads MNHNS; CDR2 reads SASEGT. Termini included, the CDR3 measures 12 amino acids. The CDR3 region is CASILGGSEAFF.

This clone was seen only a few times. The chain links TRBV7-6 to TRBJ1-6; D might be TRBD1 (5 bases). The V end was cut by 5 bases, the J end by 5 bases, with 13 bases between. The CDR3 extends over 15 amino acids. Germline CDR1 and CDR2: SGHVS and FNYEAQ. Here the CDR3 DNA reads TGTGCCAGCAGCAGGGGCGGCACGAATAATTCACCCCTCCACTTT. This sequence encodes CASSRGGTNNSPLHF.

The J gene is TRBJ1-1, the V gene TRBV30; no reliable D call. Per the germline V gene, CDR1 is GTSNPN and CDR2 is SVGIG (reference sequence). The CDR3 contains 12 residues. Trimming removed 8 bases from V and 0 bases from J, with 10 bases in between. This chain's CDR3 is CAKTELNTEAFF. CDR3 bases: TGTGCCAAGACGGAGCTGAACACTGAAGCTTTCTTT.

The chain employs TRBV2 and TRBJ2-7; 9 nucleotides agree with TRBD2. This CDR3 comprises 16 residues. Germline CDR1 is SNHLY and CDR2 is FYNNEI. V trimming: 1 base; J trimming: 4 bases; junction bases outside the gene matches: 8. The CDR3 DNA is TGTGCCAGCAGTGAAGAGGCTAGCGGGATGAGATACGAGCAGTACTTC. Translated, it gives CASSEEASGMRYEQYF. Full variable domain (rest looked up from reference TRBV2 and TRBJ2-7): EPEVTQTPSHQVTQMGQEVILRCVPISNHLYFYWYRQILGQKVEFLVSFYNNEISEKSEIFDDQFSVERPDGSNFTLKIRSTKLEDSAMYFCASSEEASGMRYEQYFGPGTRLTVT.

The gene calls are TRBV6-5 and TRBJ1-2, with TRBD1 as a possible D gene (6 bases). The germline V and J ends were trimmed by 8 bases and 4 bases, with 17 bases remaining between them. CDR1 is MNHEY, CDR2 SVGAGI, per germline. CDR3 length: 14 residues. The CDR3 loop is CASAGAGETYGYTF. CDR3 sequence (DNA): TGTGCCAGCGCAGGGGCAGGGGAGACCTATGGCTACACCTTC.

J is TRBJ2-7 and V is TRBV30; D not certain. The length of the CDR3 is 11 residues. Germline loops: CDR1 GTSNPN, CDR2 SVGIG (reference sequence). Trimming pared 2 bases from V and 10 bases from J, leaving 12 bases between. CDR3 amino acids: CAWSSYSSQYF. CDR3 DNA: TGTGCCTGGAGTTCGTACAGTTCCCAGTACTTC.

The chain combines TRBV30 with TRBJ1-1, with D unresolved. CDR3 length: 13 residues. The germline CDR1 and CDR2 sequences are GTSNPN and SVGIG (reference sequence). The V end lost 2 bases, the J end lost 2 bases, and 9 bases lay between the germline ends. CDR3 nucleotides: TGTGCCTGGAGTCCAGGTGGAAACACTGAAGCTTTCTTT. Its translation: CAWSPGGNTEAFF. The variable domain in full, with the rest retrieved from reference TRBV30 and TRBJ1-1, is SQTIHQWPATLVQPVGSPLSLECTVEGTSNPNLYWYRQAAGRGLQLLFYSVGIGQISSEVPQNLSASRPQDRQFILSSKKLLLSDSGFYLCAWSPGGNTEAFFGQGTRLTVV.

This rearrangement joins TRBV6-5 to TRBJ1-5, with 9 bases lining up with TRBD1. After removal of 5 bases from V and 4 bases from J, the junction contained 3 bases not matched to a gene. The CDR3 is made up of 14 amino acids. Germline assignment: CDR1 MNHEY and CDR2 SVGAGI. CDR3 sequence (DNA): TGTGCCAGCAGTAACAGGGGGCGGAATCAGCCCCAGCATTTT. The encoded protein is CASSNRGRNQPQHF.

This rearrangement joins TRBV7-7 to TRBJ2-7; possibly TRBD2 for D (5 bases). The V end was cut by 6 bases, the J end by 7 bases, with 16 bases between. The CDR3 spans 13 residues. Germline CDR1 and CDR2: SSHAT and FNYEAQ (reference sequence). The CDR3, as DNA: TGTGCCAGCAGTTCCCTCGGAGGCTCTGAGCAGTACTTC. Its translation is CASSSLGGSEQYF.

The CDR3 here is CASSYGREQPQHF. CDR3 coding DNA: TGTGCCAGCAGTTACGGCAGGGAACAGCCCCAGCATTTT. The rearrangement joins TRBV6-5 to TRBJ1-5; perhaps TRBD1 as D (5 bases). Germline-derived CDR1 and CDR2 are MNHEY and SVGAGI. Trimming took off 2 bases at V and 7 bases at J, with 9 bases between the two ends. The CDR3 covers 13 residues.

V usage is TRBV30 and J usage is TRBJ1-1, with a weak D call TRBD1 (5 bases). This CDR3 contains 13 residues. V lost 4 bases, J lost 7 bases, and 16 bases lay in between. CDR1 is GTSNPN and CDR2 is SVGIG in the germline V gene (reference sequence). The CDR3 is CAWNRQIQDEAFF. The CDR3 nucleotides read TGTGCCTGGAATCGACAGATTCAGGATGAAGCTTTCTTT.

The chain recombines TRBV5-1 with TRBJ1-5, with unresolved D. V lost 0 bases, J lost 2 bases, and 6 bases lay in between. Germline CDR1 is SGHRS and CDR2 is YFSETQ. This CDR3 is 14 amino acids long. The CDR3 DNA sequence: TGCGCCAGCAGCTTGGGCGGTGGCAATCAGCCCCAGCATTTT. Its protein product is CASSLGGGNQPQHF.